This TCR beta chain was identified during a study of blood T cell repertoires in COVID-19. Study-level background: Samples of COVID-19 (acute and convalescent) were obtained from the United States, Italy and Spain.

V trimming: 4 bases; J trimming: 6 bases; junction bases outside the gene matches: 9. Looked up from germline, CDR1 is SGHDT and CDR2 is YYEEEE. CDR3 length equals 14 residues. As processed by the authors: Nucleated cell counts were estimated from reference gene primer amplification. Repertoires were generated with immunoSEQ multiplex PCR, while TCRdb's copy carries only in-frame clones and drops some. V and J calls and clone size are copied from that table; D and trimming were computed from the DNA. The data contain about 73,000 clones, 65% to 90% of them singletons. What was sequenced was peripheral blood. The chain combines TRBV5-6 with TRBJ1-1; 7 bases fit TRBD1. The receptor was isolated from a woman aged 60-75 years with acute or convalescent COVID-19. CDR3 in amino acids: CASSPPTGHSEAFF. CDR3 nucleotides: TGTGCCAGCAGCCCCCCGACAGGGCACTCTGAAGCTTTCTTT.